The T cell receptor beta chain under discussion was sequenced for a study of T cell repertoires in cytomegalovirus infection. On this clonotype: Antigen unknown.

Looked up from germline, CDR1 is SGHTS and CDR2 is YDEGEE. The CDR3 loop spans 13 amino acids. Trimming took off 1 base at V and 4 bases at J, with 9 bases between the two ends. TCRdb independently ran MiXCR on the reads; one entry per CDR3 protein. The repertoire includes about 830,000 distinct CDR3 sequences, approximately 32% of them detected once, and 9.5% to 15% sits in the top ten. Study findings and constraints: The ex vivo response was dominated by HLA-C-restricted CMV-specific TCR beta clonotypes.

The V and J genes are TRBV5-8 and TRBJ2-7; D remains unclear. Source: cultured CD8+ T cells from PBMCs, taken from culture after CMV antigen stimulation. The receptor was isolated from a human donor in good health (CMV status not recorded). Some clones in this sample may be carry-over from other donors' samples. CDR3: CASSLFSLYEQYV. CDR3 DNA: TGTGCCAGCAGCTTGTTCAGTTTATACGAGCAGTACGTC.